The next 19 T cell receptor beta chains were all read from a single sample in a study of beta chain features in type 1 diabetes. The authors reverse transcribed all of the isolated RNA, so sequencing captured expressed TCRB transcripts. Clones were sequenced by immunoSEQ multiplex PCR, and TCRdb holds only the in-frame ones, with some missing. Of 400,000 to 450,000 clones detected, roughly 14% appear once; the ten largest clones hold about 0.034%. The sequencing sample was made of naive CD4+ T cells from blood. The receptors originated from a man aged 25 to 40 in good health.

The chain has TRBV5-4 and TRBJ1-2, with D perhaps matching TRBD1 (5 bases). The CDR3 length is 15 residues. Looked up from germline, CDR1 is SGHNT and CDR2 is YYREEE (reference sequence). Between the trimmed V and J ends, which lost 0 bases and 4 bases, there was a span of 13 bases. The CDR3 nucleotides read TGTGCCAGCAGCTTGGTCGGGGGTTCGGGCTATGGCTACACCTTC. The encoded protein is CASSLVGGSGYGYTF.

This chain uses TRBV2 with TRBJ1-6, with a weak D call TRBD1 (5 bases). In germline, CDR1 is SNHLY, CDR2 FYNNEI. The CDR3 loop spans 11 amino acids. The V end lost 6 bases, the J end lost 13 bases, and 10 bases lay between the germline ends. Written as DNA, the CDR3 is TGTGCCAGCAGGGGGGACTTTCCCCTCCACTTT. Its protein is CASRGDFPLHF.

The chain joins TRBV7-9 to TRBJ1-5; D is uncertain. The V end lost 0 bases, the J end lost 1 base, and 7 bases lay between the germline ends. The CDR3 is made up of 15 amino acids. Germline lookup yields CDR1 SEHNR and CDR2 FQNEAQ (reference sequence). The CDR3: CASSLAGNSNQPQHF. The CDR3 nucleotides are TGTGCCAGCAGCTTAGCTGGTAACAGCAATCAGCCCCAGCATTTT.

Only a few counts were recorded for this clone. The chain is built from TRBV30 and TRBJ1-5, with 7 bases matching TRBD1. The CDR3 is 15 amino acids. Germline CDR1 is GTSNPN and CDR2 is SVGIG (reference sequence). Losses at the gene ends were 1 base for V and 8 bases for J; bases not matched to a gene: 11. CDR3 DNA: TGTGCCTGGAGTGGGACAGGTCTGGAATCGGAGCCCCAGCATTTT. Protein sequence: CAWSGTGLESEPQHF.

Notes on this clone: Other DNA sequences in this specimen translate into the identical CDR3. This chain joins TRBV29-1 and TRBJ2-1; TRBD1 matches 7 bases. V shed 7 bases, J shed 4 bases, and the junction held 10 bases outside the gene matches. There are 14 residues in the CDR3. The germline CDR1 and CDR2 sequences are SQVTM and ANQGSEA. The CDR3: CSAQGQTKYNEQFF. CDR3 in DNA: TGCAGCGCCCAGGGACAGACTAAATACAATGAGCAGTTCTTC.

This chain uses TRBV7-2 with TRBJ2-7, with no clear D. The CDR3 extends over 14 amino acids. The V end lost 8 bases, the J end lost 2 bases, and 16 bases lay between the germline ends. From germline, CDR1 is SGHTA and CDR2 FQGNSA. This chain's CDR3 is CASSPERIPYEQYF. CDR3 DNA: TGTGCCAGCTCCCCTGAGAGGATACCCTACGAGCAGTACTTC.

This clone was observed a few times. The chain combines TRBV4-3 with TRBJ1-2; TRBD1 is a possible D gene (6 bases). Germline V gene data show CDR1 as LGHNA and CDR2 as YSLEER. The V end lost 1 base, the J end lost 7 bases, and 19 bases lay between the germline ends. The CDR3 has 16 amino acids. This chain's CDR3 is CASSQGGSGAVSGYTF. DNA for the CDR3: TGCGCCAGCAGCCAAGGGGGTTCGGGGGCCGTCTCTGGCTACACCTTC.

In this sample, this clone turned up a few times. The rearrangement uses TRBV19 and TRBJ1-5, with TRBD1 matching over 7 bases. Looked up from germline, CDR1 is LNHDA and CDR2 is SQIVND (reference sequence). Trimming at V came to 3 bases and at J to 5 bases, leaving 4 bases not matched to a gene. The CDR3 runs 14 residues. CDR3 sequence (DNA): TGTGCCAGTAGTATTCGGCAGGGGGATCAGCCCCAGCATTTT. Translating it yields CASSIRQGDQPQHF.

This clone has more than one count but fewer than ten. The V and J genes are TRBV18 and TRBJ2-1; 9 nucleotides match TRBD1. Germline lookup yields CDR1 KGHSH and CDR2 LQKENI. The V gene end was trimmed by 5 bases and the J gene end by 2 bases; junction bases not matched to a gene: 4. The CDR3 spans 15 residues. The CDR3 spells CASSSGTGTYNEQFF. The CDR3 nucleotides are TGTGCCAGCTCATCCGGGACAGGGACCTACAATGAGCAGTTCTTC.

Written as DNA, the CDR3 is TGTGCCAGCAGCCAAGACGCGACTAGCCCAAATCGCGAGCAGTACGTC. This encodes CASSQDATSPNREQYV. The rearrangement joins TRBV14 to TRBJ2-7, with 7 positions matching TRBD2. CDR1 is SGHDN, CDR2 FVKESK, per germline. V lost 0 bases to trimming and J lost 6 bases; unmatched junction nucleotides: 11. The CDR3 runs 16 residues.

In its sample, this clone was seen a few times. The chain couples TRBV14 to TRBJ2-3, with D unresolved. This CDR3 is built from 14 residues. Looked up from germline, CDR1 is SGHDN and CDR2 is FVKESK. V was clipped by 1 base and J by 7 bases, with 12 bases between them. The CDR3 here is CASSQAPSYYTQYF. In DNA, the CDR3 is TGTGCCAGCAGCCAAGCCCCTAGTTACTATACGCAGTATTTT.

Note on this clone: The sample has other DNA sequences that encode this CDR3 too. The CDR3 sequence: CASSFETQYF. Here the CDR3 DNA reads TGTGCCAGCAGCTTCGAGACCCAGTACTTC. V usage is TRBV7-9 and J usage is TRBJ2-5; D is unclear. The CDR3 consists of 10 residues. CDR1 SEHNR and CDR2 FQNEAQ come from the germline V gene (reference sequence). Between the trimmed V and J ends, which lost 3 bases and 5 bases, there was a span of 1 base.

The chain joins TRBV29-1 to TRBJ1-2, with D perhaps TRBD1 (6 bases). V lost 4 bases to trimming and J lost 4 bases, with 13 bases between them. There are 13 residues in the CDR3. Germline-derived CDR1 and CDR2 are SQVTM and ANQGSEA. In DNA, the CDR3 is TGCAGCGTTGGACAGGATTTCTCCTATGGCTACACCTTC. It encodes CSVGQDFSYGYTF. The variable domain in full, with the rest retrieved from reference TRBV29-1 and TRBJ1-2, is SAVISQKPSRDICQRGTSLTIQCQVDSQVTMMFWYRQQPGQSLTLIATANQGSEATYESGFVIDKFPISRPNLTFSTLTVSNMSPEDSSIYLCSVGQDFSYGYTFGSGTRLTVV.

The J gene is TRBJ1-1, the V gene TRBV29-1; no clear D gene. Deletions cut 8 bases from V and 1 base from J, with 11 bases between. This CDR3 is built from 12 residues. Germline values: CDR1 SQVTM, CDR2 ANQGSEA. CDR3 in DNA: TGCAGCTCATTTCAGACGAACACTGAAGCTTTCTTT. Translating it yields CSSFQTNTEAFF.

This clone was seen a few times. This rearrangement joins TRBV6-5 to TRBJ2-1; 9 bases map to TRBD2. Germline lookup yields CDR1 MNHEY and CDR2 SVGAGI. Losses at the gene ends were 0 bases for V and 10 bases for J; bases not matched to a gene: 10. This CDR3 has 16 residues. CDR3 in DNA: TGTGCCAGCAGTTACTCGAGAAGCGGGAGGAAGCAGGAGCAGTTCTTC. It encodes CASSYSRSGRKQEQFF.

The chain recombines TRBV11-3 with TRBJ2-4; D possibly matches TRBD1 or TRBD2 (5 bases each). The ends were cut back, 5 bases at V and 3 bases at J, with 11 bases in the middle. Germline V gene sequence: CDR1 SGHNT, CDR2 YENEEA. There are 14 residues in the CDR3. The CDR3 protein is CASSARDRKNIQYF. The CDR3 nucleotides are TGTGCCAGCAGCGCCAGGGACCGCAAAAACATTCAGTACTTC.

This clone appeared a few times. The rearrangement joins TRBV10-3 to TRBJ2-1; D is tentatively TRBD1 or TRBD2 (5 bases each). CDR3 length equals 15 residues. Germline loops: CDR1 ENHRY, CDR2 SYGVKD. V shed 3 bases and J shed 13 bases, with 22 bases lying between them. CDR3 protein: CAISEAIFDRDPQFF. Here the CDR3 DNA reads TGTGCCATCAGTGAAGCGATCTTTGACCGGGACCCCCAGTTCTTC.

Only a few counts were recorded for this clone. The chain joins TRBV5-4 to TRBJ2-5, with D hard to call. This CDR3 is built from 14 residues. Germline V lookup: CDR1 SGHNT, CDR2 YYREEE (reference sequence). V was shortened by 3 bases and J by 2 bases, with 11 bases between the two germline ends. CDR3 protein: CASSSSTRQETQYF. The CDR3 coding sequence is TGTGCCAGCAGCTCGTCGACTCGGCAAGAGACCCAGTACTTC.

This clone has only a few counts. The V and J genes are TRBV19 and TRBJ2-5, with D possibly being TRBD1 (5 bases). Deletions cut 6 bases from V and 2 bases from J, with 16 bases between. The CDR3 is made up of 15 amino acids. The germline gives CDR1 LNHDA, CDR2 SQIVND (reference sequence). CDR3 nucleotide sequence: TGTGCCAGTAGCTCAACAGGTTTATTTCAAGAGACCCAGTACTTC. Protein product: CASSSTGLFQETQYF. The full variable domain, completed using reference TRBV19 and TRBJ2-5, is DGGITQSPKYLFRKEGQNVTLSCEQNLNHDAMYWYRQDPGQGLRLIYYSQIVNDFQKGDIAEGYSVSREKKESFPLTVTSAQKNPTAFYLCASSSTGLFQETQYFGPGTRLLVL.